The present TCR beta chain was sequenced within a study of STAT5B mutations in CD4+ large granular lymphocyte leukemia. Overall study findings and caveats: No patients shared main leukemic clonotypes, though 25% to 30% appeared at low frequency elsewhere.

Buffy coats from healthy blood donors served as controls. The data were produced by immunoSEQ multiplex PCR, yet TCRdb's version contains in-frame clones alone and is incomplete. This sample has some 38,000 clones, with approximately 72% found just once. This clone was seen only a few times. Its antigen remains unidentified. This sequence was found in a human donor in good health. Sequenced: CD4+ T cells from blood buffy coats.

The CDR3 DNA sequence: TGTGCCAGCAGTTTTAACGGGGGCTATGGCTACACCTTC. It translates to CASSFNGGYGYTF. The chain uses TRBV6-5 and TRBJ1-2, with D maybe TRBD1 (5 bases). V was cut by 4 bases and J by 4 bases, with 10 bases left in between. There are 13 residues in the CDR3. Germline V gene data show CDR1 as MNHEY and CDR2 as SVGAGI.